This T cell receptor (beta chain) was sequenced in a study of brain T cells in children with intractable seizures. Profiled with immunoSEQ multiplex PCR; TCRdb holds only in-frame clones, not every one. In the table there are about 340,000 clones, approximately 93% of which are singletons. This clone was detected only once. The time point was: blood from clinic visit 5 months post-surgery; TSC patient then seizure free. Sequencing was limited to surgery cases with top T cell transcript signatures in brain tissue. The sample here was peripheral blood, taken more than 4 months after surgery. This receptor was obtained from a boy less than two years old with tuberous sclerosis and intractable seizures.

In DNA form, the CDR3 reads TGTGCCAGTAAACTCGTACCCGGAGAGGGAGCTTTCTTT. Its translation is CASKLVPGEGAFF. This chain uses TRBV19 with TRBJ1-1, with unresolved D. Germline V gene sequence: CDR1 LNHDA, CDR2 SQIVND (reference sequence). The CDR3 has 13 amino acids. Trimming removed 7 bases from V and 10 bases from J, with 19 bases in between.